A selection of T cell receptor beta chains follows, all from one sample in a study of CD8 T cells in ankylosing spondylitis. MiXCR, run by TCRdb on the 5' RACE reads, gives a single entry per CDR3 protein. The sample shows almost 400,000 distinct CDR3 sequences, around 24% of them seen only once. Material: blood, either unsorted or a sorted T cell fraction (not recorded which). Receptors were obtained from a male donor with ankylosing spondylitis. Each CDR3 is given without its conserved first and last residue.

V	J	CDR3
TRBV24-1	TRBJ2-1	ATSDFFVASGTYEQF
TRBV7-8	TRBJ2-7	ASSKGLAAYEQY
TRBV5-1	TRBJ1-2	ASSSGQVQIYGYT
TRBV9	TRBJ2-1	ASSVGSSYNEQF
TRBV7-2	TRBJ1-1	ASSLVSGEFTEAF
TRBV27	TRBJ2-3	ASRATDTQY
TRBV2	TRBJ2-7	ASSGLPLSYEQY
TRBV12-3/TRBV12-4	TRBJ1-1	ASRAAAWDTEAF
TRBV9	TRBJ1-2	ASSPRAETNYGYT
TRBV12-3/TRBV12-4	TRBJ1-2	ASSFLGDIYGYT
TRBV5-1	TRBJ2-3	ASSLTSGITDTQY
TRBV7-6	TRBJ2-2	ASSAGGGELF
TRBV12-3/TRBV12-4	TRBJ1-1	ASSFFDVRNTEAF
TRBV24-1	TRBJ1-5	ATSDGTGGYQPQH
TRBV12-5	TRBJ1-1	ASGRGTTEAF
TRBV28	TRBJ2-5	ASGPRETQY
TRBV15	TRBJ1-5	ATSRNRGLSQPQH
TRBV4-2	TRBJ2-2	ASSQGTSGRYTGELF
TRBV29-1	TRBJ2-1	SVDPERANNEQF
TRBV5-1	TRBJ1-5	ASSEEADQPQH
TRBV7-2	TRBJ2-3	ASSLDGSGSTDTQY
TRBV12-3/TRBV12-4	TRBJ2-1	ASSFSYRASGDEQF
TRBV7-9	TRBJ2-1	ASSAGDRDYNEQF
TRBV28	TRBJ1-1	ASSLGGASNTEAF
TRBV2	TRBJ2-1	ASRAFSSYNEQF
TRBV4-3	TRBJ2-1	ASSQHWDFNEQF
TRBV7-9	TRBJ2-7	ASSPWQGDRSREQY